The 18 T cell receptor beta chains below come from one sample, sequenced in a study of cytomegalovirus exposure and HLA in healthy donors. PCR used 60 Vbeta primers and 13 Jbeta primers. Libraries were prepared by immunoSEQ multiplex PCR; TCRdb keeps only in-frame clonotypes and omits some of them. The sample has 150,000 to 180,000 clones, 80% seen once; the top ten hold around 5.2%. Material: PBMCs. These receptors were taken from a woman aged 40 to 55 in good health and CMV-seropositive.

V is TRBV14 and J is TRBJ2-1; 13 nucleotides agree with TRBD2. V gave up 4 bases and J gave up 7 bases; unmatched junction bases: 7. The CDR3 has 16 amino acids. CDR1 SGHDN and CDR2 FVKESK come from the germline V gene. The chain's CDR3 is CASSRLAGGPRNEQFF. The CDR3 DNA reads TGTGCCAGCAGCCGACTAGCGGGAGGCCCCCGGAATGAGCAGTTCTTC.

CDR3 sequence reads: CASSSRLAGGREQYF. CDR3 sequence (DNA): TGTGCCAGCAGCTCTCGACTAGCGGGAGGGCGCGAGCAGTACTTC. The chain combines TRBV11-3 with TRBJ2-7, with 14 bases that match TRBD2. Germline V CDR1 and CDR2: SGHNT, YENEEA. The CDR3 consists of 15 residues. V shed 4 bases and J 6 bases; nucleotides not matched to a gene: 5. Full variable domain (outside the CDR3, taken from reference TRBV11-3 and TRBJ2-7): EAGVVQSPRYKIIEKKQPVAFWCNPISGHNTLYWYLQNLGQGPELLIRYENEEAVDDSQLPKDRFSAERLKGVDSTLKIQPAELGDSAVYLCASSSRLAGGREQYFGPGTRLTVT.

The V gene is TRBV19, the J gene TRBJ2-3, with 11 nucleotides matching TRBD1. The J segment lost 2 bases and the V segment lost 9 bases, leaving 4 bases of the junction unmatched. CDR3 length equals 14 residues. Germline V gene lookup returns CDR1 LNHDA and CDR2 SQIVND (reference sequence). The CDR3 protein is CASWDRGNTDTQYF. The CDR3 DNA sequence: TGTGCCAGCTGGGACAGGGGGAACACAGATACGCAGTATTTT. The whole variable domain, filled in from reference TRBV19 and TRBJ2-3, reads DGGITQSPKYLFRKEGQNVTLSCEQNLNHDAMYWYRQDPGQGLRLIYYSQIVNDFQKGDIAEGYSVSREKKESFPLTVTSAQKNPTAFYLCASWDRGNTDTQYFGPGTRLTVL.

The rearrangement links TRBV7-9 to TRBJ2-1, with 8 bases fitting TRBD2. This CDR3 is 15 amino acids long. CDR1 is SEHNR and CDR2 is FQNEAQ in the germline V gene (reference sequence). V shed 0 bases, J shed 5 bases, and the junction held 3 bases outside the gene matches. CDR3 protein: CASSLASGAHNEQFF. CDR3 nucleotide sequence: TGTGCCAGCAGCTTAGCTAGCGGGGCCCACAATGAGCAGTTCTTC.

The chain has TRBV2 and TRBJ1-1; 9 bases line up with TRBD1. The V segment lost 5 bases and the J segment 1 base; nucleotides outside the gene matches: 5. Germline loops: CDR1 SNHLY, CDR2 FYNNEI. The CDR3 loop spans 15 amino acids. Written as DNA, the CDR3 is TGTGCCAGCAGTAGACAGGGGGGACCGAACACTGAAGCTTTCTTT. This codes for CASSRQGGPNTEAFF.

This CDR3 is CASSLAQAGLRYNEQFF. CDR3 coding DNA: TGTGCCAGCAGTTTGGCCCAAGCGGGACTCCGGTACAATGAGCAGTTCTTC. The chain employs TRBV28 and TRBJ2-1; 7 nucleotides line up with TRBD2. This CDR3 contains 17 residues. The J segment lost 4 bases and the V segment lost 3 bases, leaving 12 bases of the junction unmatched. From germline, CDR1 is MDHEN and CDR2 SYDVKM.

The CDR3 nucleotides read TGCACCAGCAGCCGACCCTTGACTAGCGGGAAATCCTACAATGAGCAGTTCTTC. It translates to CTSSRPLTSGKSYNEQFF. This rearrangement joins TRBV1 to TRBJ2-1; TRBD2, the D gene given by the table, was not confirmed from the DNA. TRBV1 is tagged as a pseudogene. CDR3 size: 18 residues.

CDR3 DNA sequence: TGTGCCAGCAGGGTCCAGGGCTACAATCAGCCCCAGCATTTT. Protein: CASRVQGYNQPQHF. This chain uses TRBV6-1 with TRBJ1-5; TRBD1 is a possible D gene (5 bases). The CDR3 has 14 residues. The germline gives CDR1 MNHNS, CDR2 SASEGT. Trimming left V 6 bases short and J 3 bases short, with 12 bases between.

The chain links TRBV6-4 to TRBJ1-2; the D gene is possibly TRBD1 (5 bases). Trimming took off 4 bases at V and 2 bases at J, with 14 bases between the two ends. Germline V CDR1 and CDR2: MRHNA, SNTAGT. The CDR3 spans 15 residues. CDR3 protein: CASSVVGDSNYGYTF. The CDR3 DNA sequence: TGTGCCAGCAGTGTAGTAGGGGATTCAAACTATGGCTACACCTTC.

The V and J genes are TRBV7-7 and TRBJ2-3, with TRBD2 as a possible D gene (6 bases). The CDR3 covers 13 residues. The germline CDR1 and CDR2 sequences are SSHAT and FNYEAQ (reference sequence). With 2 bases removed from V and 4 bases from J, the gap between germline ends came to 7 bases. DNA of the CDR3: TGTGCCAGCAGCTTAAGCGGGTCAGATACGCAGTATTTT. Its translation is CASSLSGSDTQYF.

In nucleotides, the CDR3 is TGTGCCAGCAGCGCATTCGGCGGGAGGGCCGCTGAGCAGTTCTTC. Its protein product is CASSAFGGRAAEQFF. The chain combines TRBV11-2 with TRBJ2-1, with 9 bases aligning to TRBD2. Trimming at V came to 5 bases and at J to 9 bases, leaving 11 bases not matched to a gene. The germline V gene has CDR1 SGHAT and CDR2 FQNNGV. CDR3 length equals 15 residues.

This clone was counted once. CDR3 DNA: TGTGCCAGCGAGAACCGTGGGAATCAGCGGGAGCATGAGCAGTTCTTC. Translated, it gives CASENRGNQREHEQFF. This chain uses TRBV6-7 with TRBJ2-1; 8 nucleotides align to TRBD2. TRBV6-7 is an ORF, and what it does is uncertain. V was pared by 8 bases and J by 8 bases, with 17 bases of the junction left unmatched. This CDR3 contains 16 residues.

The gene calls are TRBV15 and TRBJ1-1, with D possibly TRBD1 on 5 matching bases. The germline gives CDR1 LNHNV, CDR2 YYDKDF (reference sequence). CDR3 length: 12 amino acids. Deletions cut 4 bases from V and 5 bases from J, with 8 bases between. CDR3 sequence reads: CATSTRQTEAFF. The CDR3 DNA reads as TGTGCCACCAGCACCCGACAGACTGAAGCTTTCTTT.

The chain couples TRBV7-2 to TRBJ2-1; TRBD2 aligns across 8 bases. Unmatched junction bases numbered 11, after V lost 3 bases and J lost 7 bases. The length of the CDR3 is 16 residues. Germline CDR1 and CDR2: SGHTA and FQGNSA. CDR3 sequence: CASSLSVASGLNEQFF. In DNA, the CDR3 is TGTGCCAGCAGCTTGAGTGTGGCTAGCGGGTTAAATGAGCAGTTCTTC. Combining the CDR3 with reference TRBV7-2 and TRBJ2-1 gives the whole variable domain GAGVSQSPSNKVTEKGKDVELRCDPISGHTALYWYRQSLGQGLEFLIYFQGNSAPDKSGLPSDRFSAERTGGSVSTLTIQRTQQEDSAVYLCASSLSVASGLNEQFFGPGTRLTVL.

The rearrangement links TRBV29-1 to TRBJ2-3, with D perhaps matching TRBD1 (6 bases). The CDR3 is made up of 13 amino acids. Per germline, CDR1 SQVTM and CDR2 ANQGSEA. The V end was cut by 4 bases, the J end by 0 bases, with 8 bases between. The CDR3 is CSVVGQSTDTQYF. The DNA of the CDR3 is TGCAGCGTTGTCGGACAGAGCACAGATACGCAGTATTTT.

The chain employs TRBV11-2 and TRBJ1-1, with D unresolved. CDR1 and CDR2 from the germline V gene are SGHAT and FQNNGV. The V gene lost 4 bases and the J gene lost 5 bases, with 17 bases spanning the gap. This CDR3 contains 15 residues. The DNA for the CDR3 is TGTGCCAGCAGCTGGGGTGGACCGGGAAAAACTGAAGCTTTCTTT. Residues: CASSWGGPGKTEAFF.

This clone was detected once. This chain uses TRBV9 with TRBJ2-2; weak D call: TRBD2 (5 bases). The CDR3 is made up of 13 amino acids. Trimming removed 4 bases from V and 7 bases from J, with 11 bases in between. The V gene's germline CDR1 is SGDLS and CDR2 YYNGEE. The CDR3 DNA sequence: TGTGCCAGCAGCTCGAGGGTGAGCGGGGAGCTGTTTTTT. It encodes CASSSRVSGELFF.

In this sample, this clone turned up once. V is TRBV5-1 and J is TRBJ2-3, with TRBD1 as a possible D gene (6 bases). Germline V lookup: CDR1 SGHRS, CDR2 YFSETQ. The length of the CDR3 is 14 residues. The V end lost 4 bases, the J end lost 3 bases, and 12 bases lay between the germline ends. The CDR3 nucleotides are TGCGCCAGCAGCGAACAGGGTGGTACAGATACGCAGTATTTT. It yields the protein CASSEQGGTDTQYF. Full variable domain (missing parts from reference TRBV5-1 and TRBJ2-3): KAGVTQTPRYLIKTRGQQVTLSCSPISGHRSVSWYQQTPGQGLQFLFEYFSETQRNKGNFPGRFSGRQFSNSRSEMNVSTLELGDSALYLCASSEQGGTDTQYFGPGTRLTVL.